This T cell receptor beta chain was sequenced for a study of cytomegalovirus exposure and HLA in healthy donors. Study-wide results and limits: CMV antigen specificity was confirmed in vitro for a few CMV-associated chains. Cytomegalovirus-associated TCR beta chains were listed, numbering around 150. There were some public TCRs occurring in many donors, but most TCR sequences were rare. Reported results showed that the classifier diagnosed cytomegalovirus status with high specificity and sensitivity.

This CDR3 is built from 12 residues. Trimming stripped 4 bases from V and 5 bases from J, with 6 bases between. CDR1 and CDR2 (germline): SNHLY, FYNNEI. As to this clone: Its antigen remains unknown.

Here immunoSEQ multiplex PCR was the method, and the copy in TCRdb shows in-frame clones only, minus some. The top ten hold 1.5% to 2% of the sample, which has about 120,000 clones, around 96% seen once. This sequence originates from a man aged 18 to 30 in good health and CMV-seronegative. J is TRBJ1-5 and V is TRBV2; D unclear. Sequenced sample: PBMCs. CDR3 protein: CASSVAYQPQHF. CDR3 in DNA: TGTGCCAGCAGTGTCGCGTATCAGCCCCAGCATTTT.